Listed below are T cell receptor beta chains from one sample, sequenced in a study of PD-1 blockade in classical Hodgkin lymphoma. Repertoires were generated with immunoSEQ multiplex PCR, while TCRdb's copy carries only in-frame clones and drops some. The repertoire has tens of thousands of clones, more than 70% of them found once; the top ten carry around 37%. The specimen comprised peripheral blood mononuclear cells (PBMCs), sampled before the fourth cycle of nivolumab. The receptor source for this set is a human donor with classical Hodgkin lymphoma. Both conserved end residues are part of each CDR3. Fields, in order: J gene, V gene, clone size, D gene, CDR3 protein. The D gene is left open where the match is weak. A row's size may be missing; if present it is once, few, many or a size class.

J gene: TRBJ1-5; V gene: TRBV2; clone size: NA; D gene: NA; CDR3 protein: CASSLRSQYQGPQHF
J gene: TRBJ2-3; V gene: TRBV2; clone size: NA; D gene: TRBD2; CDR3 protein: CASSRDYTDTQYF
J gene: TRBJ1-1; V gene: TRBV19; clone size: once; D gene: NA; CDR3 protein: CASSSMNTEAFF
J gene: TRBJ1-5; V gene: TRBV6-1; clone size: NA; D gene: NA; CDR3 protein: CASSDMVGQPQHF
J gene: TRBJ2-5; V gene: TRBV7-2; clone size: NA; D gene: NA; CDR3 protein: CASSLVWKTQYF
J gene: TRBJ1-2; V gene: TRBV11-3; clone size: once; D gene: NA; CDR3 protein: CASSLASNYGYTF
J gene: TRBJ1-1; V gene: TRBV7-9; clone size: NA; D gene: NA; CDR3 protein: CASTVLETEAFF
J gene: TRBJ2-3; V gene: TRBV9; clone size: NA; D gene: NA; CDR3 protein: CASSPPDPWAPDTQYF
J gene: TRBJ1-1; V gene: TRBV15; clone size: NA; D gene: NA; CDR3 protein: CATSRDAWGREAFF
J gene: TRBJ1-5; V gene: TRBV2; clone size: NA; D gene: NA; CDR3 protein: CASTRGGSPNQPQHF
J gene: TRBJ1-2; V gene: TRBV7-9; clone size: NA; D gene: NA; CDR3 protein: CASSEYYGYTF
J gene: TRBJ2-1; V gene: TRBV18; clone size: NA; D gene: TRBD2; CDR3 protein: CASSPPMSSGGPINEQFF
J gene: TRBJ1-1; V gene: TRBV5-8; clone size: NA; D gene: NA; CDR3 protein: CASSSAARDKAFF
J gene: TRBJ2-7; V gene: TRBV27; clone size: NA; D gene: NA; CDR3 protein: CASSRRGPPYEQYF
J gene: TRBJ2-7; V gene: TRBV27; clone size: NA; D gene: TRBD1; CDR3 protein: CASSGQGAYEQYF
J gene: TRBJ2-3; V gene: TRBV6-5; clone size: few; D gene: NA; CDR3 protein: CASSYSATSSTDTQYF
J gene: TRBJ1-4; V gene: TRBV5-1; clone size: few; D gene: NA; CDR3 protein: CASSRRGDANEKLFF
J gene: TRBJ1-1; V gene: TRBV30; clone size: NA; D gene: NA; CDR3 protein: CAWTLNTRGSGTEAFF
J gene: TRBJ2-7; V gene: TRBV18; clone size: NA; D gene: NA; CDR3 protein: CASSPPNSYEQYF
J gene: TRBJ2-3; V gene: TRBV6-5; clone size: NA; D gene: TRBD2; CDR3 protein: CASRRGGSTDTQYF
J gene: TRBJ1-6; V gene: TRBV6-5; clone size: NA; D gene: NA; CDR3 protein: CASRAYNSPLHF
J gene: TRBJ2-6; V gene: TRBV29-1; clone size: NA; D gene: NA; CDR3 protein: CSVDTGAGANVLTF
J gene: TRBJ1-1; V gene: TRBV7-9; clone size: NA; D gene: NA; CDR3 protein: CASSSESNTEAFF
J gene: TRBJ1-1; V gene: TRBV19; clone size: NA; D gene: NA; CDR3 protein: CASSIQGTMNTEAFF
J gene: TRBJ1-5; V gene: TRBV9; clone size: NA; D gene: TRBD1; CDR3 protein: CASSLQGDQPQHF